This T cell receptor beta chain was identified in a study of immune evolution from preneoplasia to lung adenocarcinoma. Findings and limits, study-wide: Later-stage lesions seemingly showed higher T cell density and diversity than normal lung. From normal lung to invasive adenocarcinoma, top clone frequencies appeared to decrease.

TCRdb keeps only in-frame clones here, not all; method: immunoSEQ multiplex PCR. The sample records a few thousand clones, about 80% being singletons. As regards this clone: The antigen is unknown.

Patients had resection in Japan or China between about 2014 and 2018. The CDR3 covers 14 residues. Germline CDR1 MNHEY, CDR2 SVGAGI. The trim removed 1 base at V and 3 bases at J, leaving 2 bases unmatched. The J gene is TRBJ1-1, the V gene TRBV6-5; 7 bases are shared with TRBD1. The sequenced material came from FFPE minimally invasive lung adenocarcinoma tissue. This TCR derives from a person aged 55-85 years with lung adenocarcinoma. CDR3 region: CASSYFGTDTEAFF. Here the CDR3 DNA reads TGTGCCAGCAGTTACTTCGGGACAGACACTGAAGCTTTCTTT.